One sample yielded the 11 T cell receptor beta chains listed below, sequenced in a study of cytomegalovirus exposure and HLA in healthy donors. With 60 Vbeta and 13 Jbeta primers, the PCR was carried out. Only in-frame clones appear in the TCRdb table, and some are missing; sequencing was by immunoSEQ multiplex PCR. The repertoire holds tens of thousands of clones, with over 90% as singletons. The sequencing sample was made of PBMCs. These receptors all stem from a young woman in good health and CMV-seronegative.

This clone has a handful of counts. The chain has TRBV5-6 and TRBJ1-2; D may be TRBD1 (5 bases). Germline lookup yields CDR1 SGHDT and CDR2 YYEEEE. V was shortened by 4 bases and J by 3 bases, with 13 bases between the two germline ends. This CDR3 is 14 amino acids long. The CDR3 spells CASSPDGGDYGYTF. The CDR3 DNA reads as TGTGCCAGCAGCCCGGACGGGGGGGACTATGGCTACACCTTC.

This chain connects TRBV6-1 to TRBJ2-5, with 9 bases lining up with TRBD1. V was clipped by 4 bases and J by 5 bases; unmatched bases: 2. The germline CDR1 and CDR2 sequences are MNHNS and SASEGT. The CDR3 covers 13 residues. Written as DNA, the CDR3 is TGTGCCAGCAGTGTGGGGACAGGGGAGACCCAGTACTTC. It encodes CASSVGTGETQYF.

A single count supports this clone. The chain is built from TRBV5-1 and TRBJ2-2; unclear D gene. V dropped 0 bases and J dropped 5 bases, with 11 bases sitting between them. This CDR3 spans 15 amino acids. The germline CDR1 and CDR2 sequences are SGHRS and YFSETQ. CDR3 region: CASSLEARQTGELFF. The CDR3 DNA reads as TGCGCCAGCAGCTTGGAGGCCAGACAAACCGGGGAGCTGTTTTTT.

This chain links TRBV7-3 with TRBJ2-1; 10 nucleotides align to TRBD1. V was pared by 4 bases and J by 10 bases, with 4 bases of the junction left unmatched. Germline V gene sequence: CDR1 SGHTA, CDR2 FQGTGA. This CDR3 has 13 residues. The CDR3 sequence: CASSSDRGREQFF. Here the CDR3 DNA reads TGTGCCAGCAGCTCAGACAGGGGGCGCGAGCAGTTCTTC.

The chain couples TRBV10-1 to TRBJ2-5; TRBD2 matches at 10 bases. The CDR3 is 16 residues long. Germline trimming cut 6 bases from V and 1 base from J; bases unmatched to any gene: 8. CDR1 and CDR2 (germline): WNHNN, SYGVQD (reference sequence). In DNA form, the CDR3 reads TGCGCCAGCAGACAACTAGCGGGAAGGCTCCAAGAGACCCAGTACTTC. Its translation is CASRQLAGRLQETQYF.

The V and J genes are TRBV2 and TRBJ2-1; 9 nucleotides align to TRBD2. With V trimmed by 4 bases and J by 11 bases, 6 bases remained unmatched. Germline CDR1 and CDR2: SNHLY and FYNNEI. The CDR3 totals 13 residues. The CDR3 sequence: CASSVAGVTQQFF. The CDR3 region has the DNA TGTGCCAGCAGTGTAGCGGGAGTCACTCAGCAGTTCTTC.

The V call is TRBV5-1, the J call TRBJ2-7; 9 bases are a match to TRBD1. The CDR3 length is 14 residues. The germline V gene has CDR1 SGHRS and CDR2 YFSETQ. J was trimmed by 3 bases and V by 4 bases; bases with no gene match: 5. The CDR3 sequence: CASSLGQGLYEQYF. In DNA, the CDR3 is TGCGCCAGCAGCCTAGGACAGGGGCTCTACGAGCAGTACTTC.

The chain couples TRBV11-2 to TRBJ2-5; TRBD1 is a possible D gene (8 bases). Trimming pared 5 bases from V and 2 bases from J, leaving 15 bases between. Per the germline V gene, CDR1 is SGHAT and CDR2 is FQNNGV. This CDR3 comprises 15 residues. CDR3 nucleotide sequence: TGTGCCAGCAGCCCCGGACAGGGACTACAAGAGACCCAGTACTTC. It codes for CASSPGQGLQETQYF.

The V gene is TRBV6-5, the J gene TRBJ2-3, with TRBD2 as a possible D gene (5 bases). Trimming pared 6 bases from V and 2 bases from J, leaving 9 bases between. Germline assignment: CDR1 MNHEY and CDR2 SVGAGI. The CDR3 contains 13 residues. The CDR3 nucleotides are TGTGCCAGCAGAGGACTTAACACAGATACGCAGTATTTT. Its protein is CASRGLNTDTQYF.

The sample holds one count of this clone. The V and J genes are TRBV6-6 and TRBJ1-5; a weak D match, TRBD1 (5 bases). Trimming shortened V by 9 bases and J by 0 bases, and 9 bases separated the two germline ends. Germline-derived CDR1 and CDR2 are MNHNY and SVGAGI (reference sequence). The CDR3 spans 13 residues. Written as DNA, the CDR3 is TGTGCCAGTAGGACACTTAGCAATCAGCCCCAGCATTTT. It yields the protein CASRTLSNQPQHF.

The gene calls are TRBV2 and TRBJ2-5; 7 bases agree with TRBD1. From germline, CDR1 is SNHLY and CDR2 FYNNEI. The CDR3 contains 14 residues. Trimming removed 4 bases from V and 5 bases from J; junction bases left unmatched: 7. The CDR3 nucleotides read TGTGCCAGCAGTGGCGACAGGGCCCGGGAGACCCAGTACTTC. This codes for CASSGDRARETQYF.